The rows below give T cell receptor beta chains drawn from one sample of a study of IL-17A CD8 T cells in psoriatic arthritis synovium. Data came from immunoSEQ multiplex PCR; TCRdb stores just in-frame clones and leaves some out. In the table there are around 1,700 clones, more than 65% of which are singletons. The specimen was memory CD8+ T cells from synovial fluid. These receptor sequences come from a human donor with psoriatic arthritis. Each CDR3 is given with its conserved first and last residue. Fields, in order: D gene, CDR3 length, V gene, J gene, CDR3 protein, CDR3 DNA. A D gene is named only where the DNA matches it firmly.

d_gene: .; len: 13; v_gene: TRBV28; j_gene: TRBJ2-3; CDR3aa: CASRQVLADTQYF; CDR3nt: TGTGCCAGCCGACAGGTTCTTGCAGATACGCAGTATTTT
d_gene: TRBD2; len: 17; v_gene: TRBV2; j_gene: TRBJ2-1; CDR3aa: CASPGLAGASSPNEQFF; CDR3nt: TGTGCCAGCCCAGGACTAGCGGGAGCAAGTTCGCCCAATGAGCAGTTCTTC
d_gene: TRBD2; len: 16; v_gene: TRBV4-2; j_gene: TRBJ2-5; CDR3aa: CASSQLAGGPLETQYF; CDR3nt: TGTGCCAGCAGCCAGCTAGCGGGGGGGCCTTTAGAGACCCAGTACTTC
d_gene: .; len: 15; v_gene: TRBV12-1; j_gene: TRBJ1-5; CDR3aa: CASSPGRGCHQPQHF; CDR3nt: TGTGCCAGCAGCCCCGGAAGAGGGTGCCATCAGCCCCAGCATTTT
d_gene: TRBD2; len: 15; v_gene: TRBV6-1; j_gene: TRBJ2-3; CDR3aa: CASIRLAGGTDTQYF; CDR3nt: TGTGCCAGCATCAGACTAGCGGGAGGGACAGATACGCAGTATTTT
d_gene: TRBD2; len: 15; v_gene: TRBV11-2; j_gene: TRBJ2-7; CDR3aa: CASSPPQRGYYEQYF; CDR3nt: TGTGCCAGCAGCCCGCCTCAGCGGGGGTACTACGAGCAGTACTTC
d_gene: .; len: 13; v_gene: TRBV7-8; j_gene: TRBJ1-2; CDR3aa: CASSLGGHYGYTF; CDR3nt: TGTGCCAGCAGCTTAGGTGGGCACTATGGCTACACCTTC
d_gene: .; len: 13; v_gene: TRBV2; j_gene: TRBJ2-7; CDR3aa: CASSNGESYEQYF; CDR3nt: TGTGCCAGCAGTAATGGGGAGTCCTACGAGCAGTACTTC
d_gene: TRBD1; len: 17; v_gene: TRBV4-1; j_gene: TRBJ2-1; CDR3aa: CASSLRQGTATYNEQFF; CDR3nt: TGCGCCAGCAGCCTAAGGCAGGGGACAGCTACCTACAATGAGCAGTTCTTC
d_gene: TRBD1; len: 14; v_gene: TRBV30; j_gene: TRBJ1-2; CDR3aa: CACDPGTAIMSYTF; CDR3nt: TGTGCCTGTGACCCCGGGACAGCGATTATGAGCTACACCTTC
d_gene: .; len: 14; v_gene: TRBV5-1; j_gene: TRBJ1-2; CDR3aa: CASSLEVGGYGYTF; CDR3nt: TGCGCCAGCAGCTTGGAGGTTGGGGGGTATGGCTACACCTTC
d_gene: TRBD2; len: 14; v_gene: TRBV7-3; j_gene: TRBJ2-3; CDR3aa: CASSRLAGPDTQYF; CDR3nt: TGTGCCAGCAGCCGACTAGCGGGGCCAGATACGCAGTATTTT
d_gene: .; len: 14; v_gene: TRBV6-1; j_gene: TRBJ2-7; CDR3aa: CASTLFRFSYEQYF; CDR3nt: TGTGCCAGCACCTTATTTAGATTCTCCTACGAGCAGTACTTC